The entry below describes one T cell receptor (beta chain). The target antigen is unknown. Method: immunoSEQ multiplex PCR; TCRdb's copy keeps in-frame clones and lacks some. The sample lists approximately 140,000 clones; approximately 90% were seen once. This specimen comes from a study of T cell responses to AZD1222 COVID-19 vaccine. At the level of the study: Pooling covered second doses at about 4 or about 12 weeks. Findings and caveats of the study: Donors, mostly white British, included more females; clonal diversity was possibly underestimated. Nearly half of spike-specific TCRs reportedly target variant regions that are unmutated in the B.1.351 and B.1.1.7 variants.

The V gene end was trimmed by 5 bases and the J gene end by 8 bases; junction bases not matched to a gene: 12. Germline V lookup: CDR1 MNHEY, CDR2 SVGAGI. This CDR3 has 15 residues. Sequenced here: peripheral blood, sampled on day 0 of AZD1222 vaccination. The chain carries TRBV6-5 and TRBJ2-4; 7 bases map to TRBD1. This TCR came from an adult in good health. The CDR3 bases are TGTGCCAGCAGTCGCGGACAGGCCTCGATTGACATTCAGTACTTC. Translation: CASSRGQASIDIQYF.